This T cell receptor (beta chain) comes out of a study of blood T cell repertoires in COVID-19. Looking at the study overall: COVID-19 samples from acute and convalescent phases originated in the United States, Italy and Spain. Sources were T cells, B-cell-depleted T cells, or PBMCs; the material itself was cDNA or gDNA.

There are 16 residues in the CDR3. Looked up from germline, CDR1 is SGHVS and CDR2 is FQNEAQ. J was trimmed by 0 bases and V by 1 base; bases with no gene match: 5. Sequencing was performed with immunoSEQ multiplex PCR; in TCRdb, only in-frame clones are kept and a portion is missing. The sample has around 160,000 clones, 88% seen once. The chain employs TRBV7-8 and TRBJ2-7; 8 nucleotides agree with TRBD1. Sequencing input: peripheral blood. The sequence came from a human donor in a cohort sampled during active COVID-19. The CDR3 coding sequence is TGTGCCAGCAGCTTAGGGGTGACAGGGGTCTCCTACGAGCAGTACTTC. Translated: CASSLGVTGVSYEQYF.